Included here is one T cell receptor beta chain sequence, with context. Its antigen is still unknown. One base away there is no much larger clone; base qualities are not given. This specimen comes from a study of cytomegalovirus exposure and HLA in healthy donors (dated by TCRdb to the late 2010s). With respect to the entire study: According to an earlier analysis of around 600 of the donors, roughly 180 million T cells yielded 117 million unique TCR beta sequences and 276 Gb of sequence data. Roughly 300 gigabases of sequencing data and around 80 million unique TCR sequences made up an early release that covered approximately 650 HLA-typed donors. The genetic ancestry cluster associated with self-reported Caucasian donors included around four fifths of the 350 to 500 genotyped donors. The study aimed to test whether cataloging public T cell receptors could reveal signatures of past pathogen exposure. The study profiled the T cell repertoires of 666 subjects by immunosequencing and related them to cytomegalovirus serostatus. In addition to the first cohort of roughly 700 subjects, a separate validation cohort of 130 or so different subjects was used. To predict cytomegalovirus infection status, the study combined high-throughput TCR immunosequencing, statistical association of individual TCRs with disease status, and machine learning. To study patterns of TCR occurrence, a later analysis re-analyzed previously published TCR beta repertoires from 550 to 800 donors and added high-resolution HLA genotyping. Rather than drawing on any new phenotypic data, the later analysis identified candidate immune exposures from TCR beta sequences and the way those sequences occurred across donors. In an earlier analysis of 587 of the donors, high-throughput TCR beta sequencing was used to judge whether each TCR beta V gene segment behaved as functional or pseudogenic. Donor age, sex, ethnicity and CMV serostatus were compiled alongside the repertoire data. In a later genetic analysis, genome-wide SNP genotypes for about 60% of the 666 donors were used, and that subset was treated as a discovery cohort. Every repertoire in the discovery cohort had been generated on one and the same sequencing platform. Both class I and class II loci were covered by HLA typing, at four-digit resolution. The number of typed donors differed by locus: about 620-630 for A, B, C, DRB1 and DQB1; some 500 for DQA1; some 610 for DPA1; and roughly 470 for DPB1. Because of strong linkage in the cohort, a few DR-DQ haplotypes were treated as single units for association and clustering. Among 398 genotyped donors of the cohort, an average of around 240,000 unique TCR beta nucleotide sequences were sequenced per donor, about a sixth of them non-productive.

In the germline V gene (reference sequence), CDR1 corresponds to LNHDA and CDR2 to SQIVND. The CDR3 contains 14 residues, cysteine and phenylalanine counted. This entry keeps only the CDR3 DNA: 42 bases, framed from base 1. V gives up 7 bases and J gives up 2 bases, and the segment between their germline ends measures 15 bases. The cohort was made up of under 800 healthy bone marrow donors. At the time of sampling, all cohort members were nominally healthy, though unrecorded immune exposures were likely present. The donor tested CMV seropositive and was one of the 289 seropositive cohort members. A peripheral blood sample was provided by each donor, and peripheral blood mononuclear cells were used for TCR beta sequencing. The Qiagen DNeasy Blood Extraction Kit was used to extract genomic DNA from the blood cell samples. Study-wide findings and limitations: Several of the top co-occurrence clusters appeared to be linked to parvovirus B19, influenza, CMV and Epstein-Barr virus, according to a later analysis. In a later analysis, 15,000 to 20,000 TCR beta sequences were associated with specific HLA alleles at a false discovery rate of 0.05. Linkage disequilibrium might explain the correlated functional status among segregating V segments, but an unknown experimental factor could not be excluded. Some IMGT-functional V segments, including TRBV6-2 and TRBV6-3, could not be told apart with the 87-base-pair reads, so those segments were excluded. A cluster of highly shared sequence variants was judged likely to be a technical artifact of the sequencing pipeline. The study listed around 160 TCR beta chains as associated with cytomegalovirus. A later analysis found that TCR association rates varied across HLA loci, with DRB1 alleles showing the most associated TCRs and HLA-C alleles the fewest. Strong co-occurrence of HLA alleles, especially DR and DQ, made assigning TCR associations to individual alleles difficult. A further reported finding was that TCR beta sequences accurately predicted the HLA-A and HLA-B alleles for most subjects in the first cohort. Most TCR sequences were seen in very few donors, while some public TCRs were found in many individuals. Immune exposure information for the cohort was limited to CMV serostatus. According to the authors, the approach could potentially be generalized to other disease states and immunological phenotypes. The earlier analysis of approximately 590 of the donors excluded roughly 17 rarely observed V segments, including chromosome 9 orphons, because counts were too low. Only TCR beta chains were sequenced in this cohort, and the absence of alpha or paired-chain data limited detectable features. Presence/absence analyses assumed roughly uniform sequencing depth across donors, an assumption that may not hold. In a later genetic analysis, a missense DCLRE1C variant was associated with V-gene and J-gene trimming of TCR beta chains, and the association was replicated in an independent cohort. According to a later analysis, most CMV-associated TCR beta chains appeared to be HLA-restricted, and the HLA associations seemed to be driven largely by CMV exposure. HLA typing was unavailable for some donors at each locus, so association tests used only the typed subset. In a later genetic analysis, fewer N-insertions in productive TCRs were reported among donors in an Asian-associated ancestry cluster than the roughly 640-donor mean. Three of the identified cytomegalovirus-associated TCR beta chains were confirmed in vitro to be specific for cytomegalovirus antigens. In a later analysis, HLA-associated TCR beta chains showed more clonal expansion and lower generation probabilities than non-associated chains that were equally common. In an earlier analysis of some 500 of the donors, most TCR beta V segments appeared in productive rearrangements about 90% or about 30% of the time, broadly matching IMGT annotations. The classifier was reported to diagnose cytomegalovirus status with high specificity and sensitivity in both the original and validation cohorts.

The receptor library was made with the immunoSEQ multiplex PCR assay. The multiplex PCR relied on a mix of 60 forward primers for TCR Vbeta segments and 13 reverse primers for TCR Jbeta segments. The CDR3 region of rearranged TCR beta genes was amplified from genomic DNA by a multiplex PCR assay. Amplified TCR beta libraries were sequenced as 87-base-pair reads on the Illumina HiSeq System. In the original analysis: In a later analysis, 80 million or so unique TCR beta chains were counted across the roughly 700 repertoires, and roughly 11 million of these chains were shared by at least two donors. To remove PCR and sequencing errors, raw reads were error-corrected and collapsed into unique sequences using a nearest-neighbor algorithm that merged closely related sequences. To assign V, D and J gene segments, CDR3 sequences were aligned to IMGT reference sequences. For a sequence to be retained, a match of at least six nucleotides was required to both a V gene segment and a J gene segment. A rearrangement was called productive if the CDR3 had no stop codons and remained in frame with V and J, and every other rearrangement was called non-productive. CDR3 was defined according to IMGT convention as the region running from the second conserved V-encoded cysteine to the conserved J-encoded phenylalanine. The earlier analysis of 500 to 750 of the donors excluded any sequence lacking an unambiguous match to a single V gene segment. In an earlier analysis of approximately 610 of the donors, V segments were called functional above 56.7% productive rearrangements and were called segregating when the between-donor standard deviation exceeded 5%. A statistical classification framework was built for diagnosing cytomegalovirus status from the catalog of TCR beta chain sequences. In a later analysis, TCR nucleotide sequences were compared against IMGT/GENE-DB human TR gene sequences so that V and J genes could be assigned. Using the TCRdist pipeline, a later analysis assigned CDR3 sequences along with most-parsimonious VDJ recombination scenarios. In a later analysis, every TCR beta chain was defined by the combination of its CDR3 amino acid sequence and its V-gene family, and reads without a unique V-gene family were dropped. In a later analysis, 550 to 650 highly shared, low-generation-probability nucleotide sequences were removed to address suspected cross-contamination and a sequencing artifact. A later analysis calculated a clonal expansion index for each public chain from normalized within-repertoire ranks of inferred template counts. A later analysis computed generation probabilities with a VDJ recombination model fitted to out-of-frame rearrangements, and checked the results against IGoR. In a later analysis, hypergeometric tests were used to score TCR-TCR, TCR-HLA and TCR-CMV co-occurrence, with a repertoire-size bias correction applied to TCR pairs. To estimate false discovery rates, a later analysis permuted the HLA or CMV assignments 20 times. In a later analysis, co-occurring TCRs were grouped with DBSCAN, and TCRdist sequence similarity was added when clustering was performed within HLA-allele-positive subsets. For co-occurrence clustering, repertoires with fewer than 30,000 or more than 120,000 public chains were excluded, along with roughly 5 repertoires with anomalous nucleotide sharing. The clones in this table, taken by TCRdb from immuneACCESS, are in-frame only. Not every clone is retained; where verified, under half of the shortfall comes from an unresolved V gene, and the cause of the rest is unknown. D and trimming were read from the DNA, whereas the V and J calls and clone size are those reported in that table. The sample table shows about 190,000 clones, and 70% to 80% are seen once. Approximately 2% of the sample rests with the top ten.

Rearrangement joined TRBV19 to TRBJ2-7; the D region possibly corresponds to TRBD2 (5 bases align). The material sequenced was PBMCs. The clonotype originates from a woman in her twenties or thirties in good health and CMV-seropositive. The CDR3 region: CASKRPQPPYEQYF. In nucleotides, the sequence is TGTGCCAGTAAGCGGCCTCAACCCCCCTACGAGCAGTACTTC.